These T cell receptor beta chains were read from a single sample in a study of blood T cell repertoires in COVID-19. Profiling relied on immunoSEQ multiplex PCR, and the TCRdb table lists in-frame clones only, not all of them. The profile covers nearly 70,000 clones, with around 90% appearing a single time and just under 7.5% taken by the ten largest. The sample taken for sequencing was peripheral blood. Receptors were obtained from a man aged 40-50 years with COVID-19, enrolled during active disease. CDR3s include the opening cysteine and the closing phenylalanine or tryptophan. Each record gives: CDR3 length, V gene, clone size, D gene, J gene, CDR3 protein, CDR3 DNA. A D gene is named only where the DNA matches it firmly. Only some rows state a clone size, as once, few, many or a class for expanded clones.

length: 19; V: TRBV14; size: -; D: TRBD2; J: TRBJ2-5; CDR3: CASSPTPGLAGGPGETQYF; DNA: TGTGCCAGCAGCCCAACCCCGGGACTAGCGGGGGGGCCAGGGGAGACCCAGTACTTC
length: 12; V: TRBV28; size: -; D: -; J: TRBJ1-5; CDR3: CASSYQGQPQHF; DNA: TGTGCCAGCAGCTATCAGGGACAGCCCCAGCATTTT
length: 13; V: TRBV12-3/TRBV12-4; size: once; D: -; J: TRBJ2-3; CDR3: CASSLDAADTQYF; DNA: TGTGCCAGCAGTTTAGACGCAGCAGATACGCAGTATTTT
length: 13; V: TRBV21-1; size: -; D: -; J: TRBJ2-4; CDR3: CASTQLAKNIQYF; DNA: TGTGCCAGCACCCAGTTAGCCAAAAACATTCAGTACTTC
length: 14; V: TRBV15; size: once; D: -; J: TRBJ2-1; CDR3: CATSRDRASNEQFF; DNA: TGTGCCACCAGCAGAGATCGTGCGTCCAATGAGCAGTTCTTC
length: 16; V: TRBV2; size: large; D: -; J: TRBJ2-1; CDR3: CASSELRVRNYNEQFF; DNA: TGTGCCAGCAGTGAGTTGAGGGTTCGAAACTACAATGAGCAGTTCTTC
length: 14; V: TRBV9; size: once; D: TRBD1; J: TRBJ2-1; CDR3: CASSKTGQSNEQFF; DNA: TGTGCCAGCAGCAAAACGGGACAGTCCAATGAGCAGTTCTTC
length: 15; V: TRBV6-5; size: -; D: TRBD1; J: TRBJ1-2; CDR3: CASSRGQAPNYGYTF; DNA: TGTGCCAGCAGCCGCGGACAGGCCCCTAACTATGGCTACACCTTC
length: 11; V: TRBV6-6; size: -; D: -; J: TRBJ1-4; CDR3: CASSLNEKLFF; DNA: TGTGCCAGCAGCCTTAATGAAAAACTGTTTTTT
length: 13; V: TRBV6-5; size: -; D: TRBD1; J: TRBJ2-7; CDR3: CASSWDRGNEQYF; DNA: TGTGCCAGCAGTTGGGACAGGGGCAACGAGCAGTACTTC
length: 13; V: TRBV18; size: once; D: -; J: TRBJ1-1; CDR3: CASSPAISPEAFF; DNA: TGTGCCAGCTCACCAGCTATCTCCCCTGAAGCTTTCTTT
length: 13; V: TRBV2; size: -; D: TRBD1; J: TRBJ2-7; CDR3: CASTGQGYHEQYF; DNA: TGTGCCAGCACCGGACAGGGGTACCACGAGCAGTACTTC
length: 17; V: TRBV11-2; size: few; D: -; J: TRBJ1-3; CDR3: CASSLVFPRDTGNTIYF; DNA: TGTGCCAGCAGCTTAGTCTTCCCCAGAGACACTGGAAACACCATATATTTT
length: 17; V: TRBV19; size: -; D: TRBD1; J: TRBJ1-6; CDR3: CASSIEGIGTGSSPLHF; DNA: TGTGCCAGTAGTATAGAAGGAATCGGGACAGGGTCTTCACCCCTCCACTTT
length: 16; V: TRBV7-9; size: -; D: TRBD2; J: TRBJ2-5; CDR3: CASSPWGGGDQETQYF; DNA: TGTGCCAGCAGTCCATGGGGCGGGGGGGATCAAGAGACCCAGTACTTC
length: 9; V: TRBV7-9; size: -; D: -; J: TRBJ2-7; CDR3: CASSLRSTF; DNA: TGTGCCAGCAGCTTACGGAGTACCTTC
length: 14; V: TRBV30; size: once; D: TRBD1; J: TRBJ1-4; CDR3: CAWSRDSINEKLFF; DNA: TGTGCCTGGAGTAGGGACAGCATTAATGAAAAACTGTTTTTT
length: 13; V: TRBV18; size: -; D: -; J: TRBJ2-7; CDR3: CASSTPRGYEQYF; DNA: TGTGCCAGCTCCACCCCACGGGGCTACGAGCAGTACTTC
length: 15; V: TRBV2; size: -; D: TRBD1; J: TRBJ1-1; CDR3: CASSGAQGARTEAFF; DNA: TGTGCCAGCAGTGGAGCACAGGGGGCGCGCACTGAAGCTTTCTTT
length: 13; V: TRBV6-5; size: -; D: -; J: TRBJ2-2; CDR3: CASRPGATGELFF; DNA: TGTGCCAGCAGGCCAGGGGCCACCGGGGAGCTGTTTTTT
length: 14; V: TRBV5-1; size: -; D: -; J: TRBJ2-2; CDR3: CASSLGQATGELFF; DNA: TGCGCCAGCAGCTTGGGACAGGCCACCGGGGAGCTGTTTTTT
length: 16; V: TRBV29-1; size: few; D: -; J: TRBJ2-7; CDR3: CSVEVPGTYSSYEQYF; DNA: TGCAGCGTTGAAGTTCCCGGGACATATAGCTCCTACGAGCAGTACTTC
length: 15; V: TRBV4-2; size: -; D: TRBD1; J: TRBJ1-1; CDR3: CASSQAIQGAPEAFF; DNA: TGTGCCAGCAGCCAAGCAATCCAGGGGGCCCCTGAAGCTTTCTTT
length: 16; V: TRBV18; size: -; D: -; J: TRBJ1-5; CDR3: CASSPPSSPKGQPQHF; DNA: TGTGCCAGCTCACCACCGAGTTCCCCTAAGGGGCAGCCCCAGCATTTT
length: 15; V: TRBV2; size: -; D: -; J: TRBJ2-2; CDR3: CASSEDTPNTGELFF; DNA: TGTGCCAGCAGTGAGGACACCCCGAACACCGGGGAGCTGTTTTTT
length: 16; V: TRBV7-7; size: -; D: TRBD1; J: TRBJ2-7; CDR3: CASSHAPGQGSYEQYF; DNA: TGTGCCAGCAGCCACGCACCGGGACAGGGATCTTACGAGCAGTACTTC
length: 14; V: TRBV2; size: -; D: -; J: TRBJ2-7; CDR3: CASSAEGGSYEQYF; DNA: TGTGCCAGCAGTGCTGAGGGGGGGTCCTACGAGCAGTACTTC
length: 16; V: TRBV5-6; size: -; D: -; J: TRBJ2-2; CDR3: CASSQDSPRFTGELFF; DNA: TGTGCCAGCAGCCAGGACAGCCCTAGATTTACCGGGGAGCTGTTTTTT
length: 15; V: TRBV19; size: hyperexpanded; D: TRBD1; J: TRBJ1-1; CDR3: CASSISSRGYTEAFF; DNA: TGTGCCAGTAGTATTTCCAGCAGGGGGTACACTGAAGCTTTCTTT
length: 14; V: TRBV5-6; size: -; D: -; J: TRBJ1-1; CDR3: CASSPISGNTEAFF; DNA: TGTGCCAGCAGCCCAATTTCGGGGAACACTGAAGCTTTCTTT
length: 16; V: TRBV18; size: -; D: -; J: TRBJ1-5; CDR3: CASSKSDQGNDQPQHF; DNA: TGTGCCAGCTCTAAATCCGACCAGGGTAACGATCAGCCCCAGCATTTT
length: 15; V: TRBV6-5; size: -; D: -; J: TRBJ2-7; CDR3: CASSPGGGAVYEQYF; DNA: TGTGCCAGCAGTCCTGGTGGGGGGGCCGTCTACGAGCAGTACTTC
length: 15; V: TRBV7-2; size: -; D: -; J: TRBJ2-1; CDR3: CASSLVAGRDNEQFF; DNA: TGTGCCAGCAGCTTAGTCGCGGGGCGCGACAATGAGCAGTTCTTC
length: 17; V: TRBV5-1; size: -; D: TRBD1; J: TRBJ2-6; CDR3: CASSLVAGGSGANVLTF; DNA: TGCGCCAGCAGCTTGGTGGCAGGGGGCTCTGGGGCCAACGTCCTGACTTTC
length: 15; V: TRBV2; size: -; D: TRBD1; J: TRBJ1-3; CDR3: CAIGTGGASGNTIYF; DNA: TGTGCCATAGGAACAGGGGGCGCCTCTGGAAACACCATATATTTT
length: 15; V: TRBV10-2; size: -; D: TRBD1; J: TRBJ2-1; CDR3: CASSAPGQGYNEQFF; DNA: TGCGCCAGCAGTGCGCCGGGACAGGGGTACAATGAGCAGTTCTTC
length: 15; V: TRBV15; size: -; D: -; J: TRBJ2-7; CDR3: CATSRDRTVYELQYF; DNA: TGTGCCACCAGCAGAGATAGGACAGTGTACGAGTTACAGTACTTC
length: 13; V: TRBV7-2; size: -; D: -; J: TRBJ1-1; CDR3: CASMEQSPSEAFF; DNA: TGTGCCAGCATGGAACAGTCCCCCTCTGAAGCTTTCTTT
length: 16; V: TRBV6-2/TRBV6-3; size: -; D: -; J: TRBJ1-6; CDR3: CASSQAAAGWYSPLHF; DNA: TGTGCCAGCAGTCAAGCCGCGGCAGGGTGGTATTCACCCCTCCACTTT
length: 15; V: TRBV19; size: -; D: -; J: TRBJ1-4; CDR3: CASSPRRSLFEKLFF; DNA: TGTGCCAGTAGTCCCAGACGGAGTTTGTTTGAAAAACTGTTTTTT
length: 15; V: TRBV7-9; size: -; D: -; J: TRBJ1-4; CDR3: CASSLGGQNNEKLFF; DNA: TGTGCCAGCAGCTTAGGCGGCCAGAATAATGAAAAACTGTTTTTT
length: 14; V: TRBV6-5; size: -; D: TRBD1; J: TRBJ1-2; CDR3: CASRTTGAFYGYTF; DNA: TGTGCCAGCAGAACAACAGGGGCTTTTTATGGCTACACCTTC
length: 13; V: TRBV28; size: -; D: TRBD1; J: TRBJ1-2; CDR3: CASSLGTGSGYTF; DNA: TGTGCCAGCAGTCTCGGGACAGGGTCTGGCTACACCTTC
length: 18; V: TRBV5-1; size: -; D: TRBD1; J: TRBJ1-5; CDR3: CASSLGPTGANSNQPQHF; DNA: TGCGCCAGCAGCTTGGGGCCGACAGGGGCGAATAGCAATCAGCCCCAGCATTTT
length: 14; V: TRBV6-5; size: -; D: TRBD1; J: TRBJ1-1; CDR3: CASSYGTGRTEAFF; DNA: TGTGCCAGCAGTTACGGGACAGGGCGCACTGAAGCTTTCTTT
length: 13; V: TRBV30; size: -; D: TRBD1; J: TRBJ1-5; CDR3: CAWSGQADQPQHF; DNA: TGTGCCTGGAGCGGACAGGCAGATCAGCCCCAGCATTTT
length: 12; V: TRBV27; size: -; D: -; J: TRBJ2-2; CDR3: CASRQSTGELFF; DNA: TGTGCCAGCAGACAGTCCACCGGGGAGCTGTTTTTT
length: 13; V: TRBV5-4; size: -; D: -; J: TRBJ2-7; CDR3: CASSLVGAEEQYF; DNA: TGTGCCAGCAGCTTGGTAGGGGCGGAGGAGCAGTACTTC
length: 16; V: TRBV7-8; size: -; D: TRBD1; J: TRBJ1-6; CDR3: CASSSPGQGTYSPLHF; DNA: TGTGCCAGCAGCTCACCCGGACAGGGGACTTATTCACCCCTCCACTTT
length: 15; V: TRBV9; size: -; D: TRBD2; J: TRBJ2-5; CDR3: CASSGLSGDQETQYF; DNA: TGTGCCAGCAGCGGATTGAGCGGGGACCAAGAGACCCAGTACTTC
length: 13; V: TRBV16; size: -; D: -; J: TRBJ1-6; CDR3: CASSLRGDAPLHF; DNA: TGTGCCAGCAGCCTTCGGGGGGACGCACCCCTCCACTTT
length: 15; V: TRBV19; size: -; D: TRBD1; J: TRBJ2-3; CDR3: CASRKRQGSTDTQYF; DNA: TGTGCCAGTAGGAAGAGACAGGGGAGCACAGATACGCAGTATTTT